This TCR beta chain is drawn from a study of glioma-infiltrating T cells after dendritic cell vaccination. Study-level information: Treatment, given 2003 to 2012, was autologous tumor lysate-pulsed dendritic cell vaccination. The vaccine used monocyte-derived dendritic cells pulsed overnight with autologous tumor lysate. At biweekly intervals, patients got three intradermal dendritic cell vaccine injections.

The primer mix had 60 V beta and 13 J beta primers. Sequencing used immunoSEQ multiplex PCR; TCRdb keeps in-frame clones, though not all of them. This table has just over 95,000 clones, 70% to 80% appearing once. Germline V gene lookup returns CDR1 MNHNY and CDR2 SVGAGI (reference sequence). V trimming: 6 bases; J trimming: 2 bases; junction bases outside the gene matches: 10. The CDR3 totals 15 residues. Here the sequenced sample was blood, taken before dendritic cell vaccination. The rearrangement links TRBV6-6 to TRBJ2-7; 7 nucleotides agree with TRBD1. The origin of this receptor is a human donor with glioblastoma. The CDR3 DNA reads TGTGCCAGCAGGCCCACCCGGGACAGAGCCTACGAGCAGTACTTC. Amino acids: CASRPTRDRAYEQYF.